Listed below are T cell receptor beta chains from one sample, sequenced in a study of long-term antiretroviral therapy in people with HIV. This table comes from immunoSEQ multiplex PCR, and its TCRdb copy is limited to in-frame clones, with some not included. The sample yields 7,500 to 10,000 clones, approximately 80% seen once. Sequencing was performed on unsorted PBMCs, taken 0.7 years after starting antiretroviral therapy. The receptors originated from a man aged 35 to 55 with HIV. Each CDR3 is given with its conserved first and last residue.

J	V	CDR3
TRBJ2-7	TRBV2	CASKQGESNEQYF
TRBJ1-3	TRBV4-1	CASSQARGLSGNTIYF
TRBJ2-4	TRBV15	CATTGVGKNIQYF
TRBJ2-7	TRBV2	CASSSEGTGTIYEQYF
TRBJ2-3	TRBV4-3	CASSPGQGGTQYF
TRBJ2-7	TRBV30	CAWGVQDSSYEQYF
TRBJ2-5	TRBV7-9	CASSSSGVGRMETQYF
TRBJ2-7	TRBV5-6	CASRRGPYEQYF
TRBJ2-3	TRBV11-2	CASSSGGATTSTDTQYF
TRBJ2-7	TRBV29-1	CSVAGTGGDEQYF
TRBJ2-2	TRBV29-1	CSVEDPVVGSNTGELFF
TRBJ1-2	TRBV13	CASSPPGSAVGGYTF
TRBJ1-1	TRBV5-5	CASSLSSNTEAFF
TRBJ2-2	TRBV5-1	CASSLGQNTGELFF
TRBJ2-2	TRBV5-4	CASSSGQVPGTGELFF
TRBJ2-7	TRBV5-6	CASSLIGPYEQYF
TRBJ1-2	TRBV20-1	CSASPAGDNTF
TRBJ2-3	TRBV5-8	CATRTLVSTDTQYF
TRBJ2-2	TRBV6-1	CASSASGLAGAHTGELFF
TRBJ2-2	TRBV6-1	CASREGTNFGLSGELFF
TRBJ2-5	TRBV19	CASSIGGTDQETQYF
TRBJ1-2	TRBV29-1	CSVAGTGGIYGYTF
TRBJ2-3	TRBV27	CASSDTGRRADTQYF